These T cell receptor beta chains were read from a single sample in a study of blood T cells in healthy people across ages. One entry per CDR3 protein, called by TCRdb with MiXCR from the 5' RACE reads. This sample yields 650,000 to 1,000,000 distinct CDR3 sequences, of which 35% to 40% are seen a single time; 13% belongs to the top ten. The sample taken for sequencing was blood. The source of these receptors is a young man in good health. CDR3s include the opening cysteine and the closing phenylalanine or tryptophan. D genes are given only for firm matches. Expanded clones are given a class, and other clones once, few, many or no size at all.

D,J,size,V,DNA,CDR3
.,TRBJ1-2,.,TRBV6-2/TRBV6-3,TGTGCCAGCGGAAAGACAGCAAAGTATGGCTACACCTTC,CASGKTAKYGYTF
TRBD2,TRBJ2-3,few,TRBV7-2,TGTGCCAGCAATGGGCGGGGGGAACGCACAGATACGCAGTATTTT,CASNGRGERTDTQYF
.,TRBJ2-1,.,TRBV5-4,TGTGCCAGCAGCATCCCCAGGGGTGACGAGCAGTTCTTC,CASSIPRGDEQFF
TRBD2,TRBJ2-7,.,TRBV7-2,TGTGCCAGCAGCCGTGGGACTAGCGGGGGGATCCCCTACGAGCAGTACTTC,CASSRGTSGGIPYEQYF
TRBD2,TRBJ2-5,.,TRBV24-1,TGTGCCACCAGTGATTTGGCAGAGCGGGAAGACCAAAACAATGAGCAGTACTTC,CATSDLAEREDQNNEQYF
.,TRBJ1-5,few,TRBV2,TGTGCCAGCAAGGCTGTGACGGGGAGGATTCAGCCCCAGCATTTT,CASKAVTGRIQPQHF
.,TRBJ1-4,.,TRBV5-1,TGCGCCAGCAGCCCGAGCCGGGGGAATGAAAAACTGTTTTTT,CASSPSRGNEKLFF
.,TRBJ2-7,once,TRBV7-2,TGTGCCAGCAGCTTCCCCACAGCGAACAATGAGCAGTACTTC,CASSFPTANNEQYF
.,TRBJ1-1,few,TRBV6-2/TRBV6-3,TGTGCCAGCAGTCAAGACGACACCTCAGGCGATGAAGCTTTCTTT,CASSQDDTSGDEAFF
TRBD1,TRBJ2-7,many,TRBV12-3/TRBV12-4,TGTGCCAGCTCTCGGGGGACAGGGGGCTACGAGCAGTACTTC,CASSRGTGGYEQYF
.,TRBJ1-1,.,TRBV29-1,TGCAGCGTTGCTCTAATGAACACTGAAGCTTTCTTT,CSVALMNTEAFF
.,TRBJ2-4,.,TRBV5-1,TGCGCCAGCAGCTTGGGGCAGAAACAAAACATTCAGTACTTC,CASSLGQKQNIQYF
.,TRBJ1-2,.,TRBV12-3/TRBV12-4,TGTGCCAGCAGGCCGACGGGGCATCGCGGCTACACCTTC,CASRPTGHRGYTF
.,TRBJ2-1,.,TRBV30,TGTGCCTGGAGTGCCAACAATGAGCAGTTCTTC,CAWSANNEQFF
.,TRBJ2-1,.,TRBV4-3,TGCGCCAGCAGCCGATGGGTCGGCAATGAGCAGTTCTTC,CASSRWVGNEQFF
TRBD2,TRBJ2-7,few,TRBV7-2,TGTGCCAGCAGCTTAAAAGCGGGGGATCGCTCCTACGAGCAGTACTTC,CASSLKAGDRSYEQYF
TRBD1,TRBJ1-4,few,TRBV5-1,TGCGCCAGCAGCTTGGAGGGGGCGCATGAAAAACTGTTTTTT,CASSLEGAHEKLFF
TRBD2,TRBJ2-3,.,TRBV7-2,TGTGCCAGCAGCTTAGGGACTAGTTTCACAGATACGCAGTATTTT,CASSLGTSFTDTQYF
.,TRBJ1-4,many,TRBV20-1,TGCAGTGGGGGGGCGAATGAAAAACTGTTTTTT,CSGGANEKLFF
.,TRBJ2-1,.,TRBV5-1,TGCGCCAGCAGCTTGGACCTCGTCTCCTACAATGAGCAGTTCTTC,CASSLDLVSYNEQFF
TRBD1,TRBJ2-1,many,TRBV3-1,TGTGCCAGCAGCCAGGGACAGGGCTACAATGAGCAGTTCTTC,CASSQGQGYNEQFF
TRBD1,TRBJ2-3,.,TRBV7-9,TGTGCCAGCAGACCCAGGGGGCTCGACACAGATACGCAGTATTTT,CASRPRGLDTDTQYF
TRBD1,TRBJ2-6,.,TRBV5-1,TGCGCCAGCAGTCCCTCGACCGGGACAGGAGTCTCTGGGGCCAACGTCCTGACTTTC,CASSPSTGTGVSGANVLTF
.,TRBJ1-1,few,TRBV7-3,TGTGCCAGCAGCACCGGGATAATAGAAGAAGCTTTCTTT,CASSTGIIEEAFF
TRBD2,TRBJ2-7,few,TRBV7-8,TGTGCCAGCAGCCCCGGGGGGTTCGTTTACGAGCAGTACTTC,CASSPGGFVYEQYF
.,TRBJ1-1,few,TRBV9,TGTGCCAGCAGCGATCATACCCGGCAGGGGAGTAACACTGAAGCTTTCTTT,CASSDHTRQGSNTEAFF
TRBD1,TRBJ2-3,many,TRBV12-3/TRBV12-4,TGTGCCAGCAGGCTTGACAGGGTCAGCACAGATACGCAGTATTTT,CASRLDRVSTDTQYF
.,TRBJ1-5,.,TRBV4-2,TGTGCCAGCACCCCCTCGACAGCAAGCAATCAGCCCCAGCATTTT,CASTPSTASNQPQHF
.,TRBJ2-7,.,TRBV6-1,TGTGCCAGCAGTGAAAATTACCCTGCCGAGCAGTACTTC,CASSENYPAEQYF
TRBD2,TRBJ2-5,few,TRBV7-2,TGTGCCAGCAGCTTAGCGAGGAGACTAGCGGCAGAGACCCAGTACTTC,CASSLARRLAAETQYF
TRBD1,TRBJ1-5,.,TRBV6-6,TGTGCCAGCAGTTATACAGGGGTCAATCAGCCCCAGCATTTT,CASSYTGVNQPQHF
TRBD1,TRBJ2-4,.,TRBV6-2/TRBV6-3,TGTGCCAGTGGACGAACAGGGGGGATAGCCAAAAACATTCAGTACTTC,CASGRTGGIAKNIQYF
.,TRBJ2-3,.,TRBV14,TGTGCCAGCAGCCGCACAGCTATGGATACGCAGTATTTT,CASSRTAMDTQYF
.,TRBJ1-1,few,TRBV7-9,TGTGCCGGCCGAACAGGGTACACTGAAGCTTTCTTT,CAGRTGYTEAFF
.,TRBJ1-1,.,TRBV12-3/TRBV12-4,TGTGTCAGCAGTTTCGGCGCCCCGAACACTGAAGCTTTCTTT,CVSSFGAPNTEAFF
.,TRBJ1-2,.,TRBV4-1,TGCGCCAGCAGCCAAGACCCACAACCTAACTATGGCTACACCTTC,CASSQDPQPNYGYTF
.,TRBJ2-7,.,TRBV7-6,TGTGCCAGCAGCTCCCCGACTAGTAGGGTCTACGAGCAGTACTTC,CASSSPTSRVYEQYF
TRBD1,TRBJ2-2,.,TRBV5-1,TGCGCCAGCAGCTTCGAAGACAGGGCTACCGGGGAGCTGTTTTTT,CASSFEDRATGELFF
.,TRBJ2-5,many,TRBV20-1,TGCAGTGTTAAGATGAGCGTGCAAGAGACCCAGTACTTC,CSVKMSVQETQYF
.,TRBJ2-2,.,TRBV20-1,TGCAGTACTAGACCTAGGGAGTTAAACACCGGGGAGCTGTTTTTT,CSTRPRELNTGELFF
.,TRBJ1-6,many,TRBV10-3,TGTGCCATCAGTGAGTCGGAGGGGGGCTCCTATAATTCACCCCTCCACTTT,CAISESEGGSYNSPLHF
TRBD2,TRBJ2-5,.,TRBV29-1,TGCAGCGTTGAAGATCCCGGGACTAGCGGGGGGGCGGTTGGGACCCAGTACTTC,CSVEDPGTSGGAVGTQYF
.,TRBJ1-4,.,TRBV29-1,TGCAGCGACAGGGAGGATGAAAAACTGTTTTTT,CSDREDEKLFF
.,TRBJ2-1,few,TRBV16,TGTGCCAGCAGCCAATCTCACCCGTTTTCCAATGAGCAGTTCTTC,CASSQSHPFSNEQFF
.,TRBJ1-1,.,TRBV4-3,TGCGCCAGCAGCCCAGAATTGGGCCAGAACACTGAAGCTTTCTTT,CASSPELGQNTEAFF
.,TRBJ2-5,many,TRBV7-2,TGTGCCAGCAGCCGCGGGACGGACAAAGAGACCCAGTACTTC,CASSRGTDKETQYF
.,TRBJ2-1,.,TRBV7-2,TGTGCCAGCAGCTTAGATGCCGGGGTCAATGAGCAGTTCTTC,CASSLDAGVNEQFF
.,TRBJ1-6,.,TRBV18,TGTGCCAGCTCACCGACGCTGAACCGGGACGCCCATTCACCCCTCCACTTT,CASSPTLNRDAHSPLHF
.,TRBJ2-7,many,TRBV5-1,TGTGCCAGCAGCTTAGAAGGGTACGAGCAGTACTTC,CASSLEGYEQYF
.,TRBJ2-7,.,TRBV2,TGTGCCAGCAGTGGGCAGCTCAATGAGCAGTACTTC,CASSGQLNEQYF
.,TRBJ2-5,.,TRBV3-1,TGTGCCAGCAGCAACCGGGGCTCCCAAGAGACCCAGTACTTC,CASSNRGSQETQYF
.,TRBJ1-2,few,TRBV5-1,TGCGCCAGCAGCTCCGGGACACAACGGGGAGGCTACACCTTC,CASSSGTQRGGYTF
.,TRBJ1-1,.,TRBV5-5,TGTGCCAGCAGCTTTCCGGGGGCTAAAACTGAAGCTTTCTTT,CASSFPGAKTEAFF
.,TRBJ1-1,few,TRBV5-1,TGCGCCAGCAGCTTTCAAGGAGAAGCTTTCTTT,CASSFQGEAFF
.,TRBJ2-5,many,TRBV6-6,TGTGCCACCGAGGGGATGCTAGACAACCATGGGGAGACCCAGTACTTC,CATEGMLDNHGETQYF
TRBD1,TRBJ2-1,.,TRBV9,TGTGCCAGCAGCGTAGAGGACAGGGGGTCAGGAAATGAGCAGTTCTTC,CASSVEDRGSGNEQFF